The 26 T cell receptor beta chains given below trace back to one sample, sequenced in a study of CD4+ T cells in melanoma. This table comes from immunoSEQ multiplex PCR, and its TCRdb copy is limited to in-frame clones, with some not included. The sample lists approximately 16,000 clones; about 64% were seen once. The sequenced sample consisted of cells from a culture (not recorded whether cultured in vitro). Receptor source: a human donor with melanoma.

The gene calls are TRBV21-1 and TRBJ2-7; TRBD1 is the table's D call, not checked against the DNA. TRBV21-1 is a known pseudogene. The CDR3 contains 11 residues. DNA of the CDR3: TGTGCCAGCTCCGACAGATACGAGCAGTACTTC. Translation: CASSDRYEQYF.

This clone appeared a single time. The chain has TRBV12-1 and TRBJ1-1; whether TRBD1, the table's D call, matches the DNA was not checked. TRBV12-1 is an annotated pseudogene. The CDR3 is made up of 18 amino acids. Here the CDR3 reads CASSFDGTGIGMNTEAFF. CDR3 DNA sequence: TGTGCCAGCAGCTTTGACGGGACAGGGATCGGCATGAACACTGAAGCTTTCTTT.

The chain joins TRBV10-1 to TRBJ2-1, with D tentatively TRBD2 (6 bases). V dropped 6 bases and J dropped 0 bases, with 9 bases sitting between them. CDR3 length equals 14 residues. Germline loops: CDR1 WNHNN, CDR2 SYGVQD (reference sequence). The CDR3 DNA reads as TGCGCCAGCAGCCGGGGGAGCTCCTACAATGAGCAGTTCTTC. Translated: CASSRGSSYNEQFF.

The rearrangement uses TRBV15 and TRBJ1-2; 7 positions match TRBD1. The trim removed 3 bases at V and 6 bases at J, leaving 10 bases unmatched. The CDR3 loop spans 15 amino acids. Germline CDR1 and CDR2: LNHNV and YYDKDF (reference sequence). In DNA, the CDR3 is TGTGCCACCAGCAGCCTAGACAGGGTCGGAAATGGCTACACCTTC. This gives the protein CATSSLDRVGNGYTF. Variable domain in full (rest from reference TRBV15 and TRBJ1-2): DAMVIQNPRYQVTQFGKPVTLSCSQTLNHNVMYWYQQKSSQAPKLLFHYYDKDFNNEADTPDNFQSRRPNTSFCFLDIRSPGLGDTAMYLCATSSLDRVGNGYTFGSGTRLTVV.

This rearrangement joins TRBV19 to TRBJ2-3; D perhaps matches TRBD2 (6 bases). Germline CDR1 reads LNHDA; CDR2 reads SQIVND (reference sequence). V was cut by 3 bases and J by 0 bases, with 13 bases left in between. CDR3 size: 16 residues. The CDR3 reads CASSIPAGTSTDTQYF. Written as DNA, the CDR3 is TGTGCCAGTAGTATTCCTGCGGGGACTAGCACAGATACGCAGTATTTT.

V usage is TRBV5-5 and J usage is TRBJ2-7; no definite D call. The CDR3 runs 14 residues. Germline loops: CDR1 SGHKS, CDR2 YYEKEE (reference sequence). V lost 0 bases to trimming and J lost 1 base, with 8 bases between them. Here the CDR3 reads CASSLVERSYEQYF. CDR3 nucleotide sequence: TGTGCCAGCAGCTTGGTAGAGAGGTCCTACGAGCAGTACTTC.

The CDR3 coding sequence is TGTGCCAGCAGTTACGGCAGGGCCTATGGCTACACCTTC. Amino acid sequence: CASSYGRAYGYTF. The chain links TRBV6-6 to TRBJ1-2; a possible D gene is TRBD1 (5 bases). V lost 2 bases, J lost 4 bases, and 8 bases lay in between. This CDR3 region has 13 residues. Germline values: CDR1 MNHNY, CDR2 SVGAGI (reference sequence).

The rearrangement joins TRBV5-1 to TRBJ2-5; 8 nucleotides line up with TRBD2. This CDR3 region has 13 residues. J gave up 4 bases and V 6 bases, and 5 bases lay outside the gene matches. The germline V gene encodes CDR1 SGHRS and CDR2 YFSETQ. CDR3 amino acids: CASTGTRGETQYF. The DNA of the CDR3 is TGCGCCAGCACCGGGACTAGGGGAGAGACCCAGTACTTC.

This clone has just one count. The chain combines TRBV2 with TRBJ2-7; D is undetermined. CDR3 length: 12 residues. Looked up from germline, CDR1 is SNHLY and CDR2 is FYNNEI. Trimming removed 2 bases at V and 4 bases at J, with 6 bases between. The DNA of the CDR3 is TGTGCCAGCAGTGAAATGGGGTACGAGCAGTACTTC. Its translation is CASSEMGYEQYF. The full variable domain, its missing parts supplied by reference TRBV2 and TRBJ2-7, is EPEVTQTPSHQVTQMGQEVILRCVPISNHLYFYWYRQILGQKVEFLVSFYNNEISEKSEIFDDQFSVERPDGSNFTLKIRSTKLEDSAMYFCASSEMGYEQYFGPGTRLTVT.

This rearrangement joins TRBV10-3 to TRBJ1-1; D unclear. The CDR3 runs to 11 residues. The germline V gene has CDR1 ENHRY and CDR2 SYGVKD. Between the trimmed V and J ends, which lost 2 bases and 9 bases, there was a span of 7 bases. CDR3 nucleotides: TGTGCCATCAGTGAGGCCTATCAAGCTTTCTTT. Translating it yields CAISEAYQAFF.

The sample holds one count of this clone. V usage is TRBV6-1 and J usage is TRBJ1-5; D possibly corresponds to TRBD1 (5 bases). The CDR3 totals 15 residues. The germline V gene encodes CDR1 MNHNS and CDR2 SASEGT. The ends were cut back, 4 bases at V and 3 bases at J, with 13 bases in the middle. The CDR3 nucleotides are TGTGCCAGCAGTGCCGGGGCTCTTTTCAATCAGCCCCAGCATTTT. This sequence encodes CASSAGALFNQPQHF.

This chain links TRBV27 with TRBJ2-3; 7 bases agree with TRBD2. CDR1 is MNHEY and CDR2 is SMNVEV in the germline V gene (reference sequence). The CDR3 covers 15 residues. V trimming: 3 bases; J trimming: 2 bases; junction bases outside the gene matches: 5. Here the CDR3 DNA reads TGTGCCAGCAGTTTCCGCGGGAGTGACACAGATACGCAGTATTTT. Protein product: CASSFRGSDTDTQYF.

The gene calls are TRBV10-3 and TRBJ1-5, with D possibly matching TRBD1 (6 bases). The CDR3 has 17 residues. The germline CDR1 and CDR2 sequences are ENHRY and SYGVKD. V dropped 8 bases and J dropped 2 bases, with 22 bases sitting between them. The CDR3 nucleotides are TGTGCCATCGGCCGGACAGCGGGTGGGGGTGGCAATCAGCCCCAGCATTTT. Its translation is CAIGRTAGGGGNQPQHF.

This rearrangement joins TRBV6-1 to TRBJ1-5; D call uncertain. In germline, CDR1 is MNHNS, CDR2 SASEGT. The CDR3 totals 17 residues. The V and J ends lost 1 base and 0 bases respectively, with 13 bases between them. The DNA for the CDR3 is TGTGCCAGCAGTGAAGGGGCAGGCGGGTATAGCAATCAGCCCCAGCATTTT. This sequence encodes CASSEGAGGYSNQPQHF.

The chain couples TRBV7-8 to TRBJ1-5; no clear D gene. This CDR3 comprises 15 residues. V was shortened by 2 bases and J by 0 bases, with 8 bases between the two germline ends. In germline, CDR1 is SGHVS, CDR2 FQNEAQ. The CDR3 protein is CASSLTQNSNQPQHF. CDR3 bases: TGTGCCAGCAGCTTAACTCAGAATAGCAATCAGCCCCAGCATTTT.

The genes are TRBV18 and TRBJ2-7; TRBD1 agrees at 12 bases. The CDR3 spans 15 residues. V lost 5 bases to trimming and J lost 6 bases; unmatched junction nucleotides: 8. Germline V gene data show CDR1 as KGHSH and CDR2 as LQKENI. This CDR3 is CASSSLGQGAREQYF. CDR3 DNA sequence: TGTGCCAGCTCATCCTTGGGACAGGGGGCCCGCGAGCAGTACTTC.

The chain links TRBV6-5 to TRBJ1-1; the D gene is possibly TRBD1 (5 bases). The CDR3 sequence is 14 residues long. The ends were cut back, 2 bases at V and 1 base at J, with 8 bases in the middle. CDR1 and CDR2 from the germline V gene are MNHEY and SVGAGI. CDR3: CASSYLDKNTEAFF. In nucleotides, the CDR3 is TGTGCCAGCAGTTACCTGGACAAGAACACTGAAGCTTTCTTT.

The sample holds a few counts of this clone. The rearrangement uses TRBV5-4 and TRBJ2-1; possibly TRBD1 for D (6 bases). The CDR3 covers 14 residues. CDR1 is SGHNT and CDR2 is YYREEE in the germline V gene (reference sequence). V lost 2 bases, J lost 8 bases, and 14 bases lay in between. CDR3 region: CASSFWGPGDEQFF. CDR3 sequence (DNA): TGTGCCAGCAGCTTTTGGGGGCCTGGGGATGAGCAGTTCTTC.

The rearrangement links TRBV2 to TRBJ1-1, with a possible D match to TRBD1 (5 bases). This CDR3 comprises 15 residues. CDR1 and CDR2 from the germline V gene are SNHLY and FYNNEI. V dropped 8 bases and J dropped 1 base, with 17 bases sitting between them. The CDR3 region has the DNA TGTGCCAGCCGAGTTCAAGATACAGGGAACACTGAAGCTTTCTTT. This translates into CASRVQDTGNTEAFF.

The chain employs TRBV4-1 and TRBJ2-7; possibly TRBD2 for D (5 bases). From germline, CDR1 is MGHRA and CDR2 YSYEKL. This CDR3 comprises 13 residues. The ends were cut back, 4 bases at V and 7 bases at J, with 14 bases in the middle. The CDR3 sequence: CASSPSLVREQYF. The CDR3 bases are TGCGCCAGCAGCCCCTCACTAGTGAGGGAGCAGTACTTC.

The chain combines TRBV5-1 with TRBJ2-1; D is possibly TRBD2 (5 bases). V was shortened by 4 bases and J by 7 bases, with 21 bases between the two germline ends. This CDR3 has 16 amino acids. Germline-derived CDR1 and CDR2 are SGHRS and YFSETQ. The CDR3 region is CASSPPDWAGTNEQFF. For the CDR3, the DNA is TGCGCCAGCAGCCCTCCGGACTGGGCCGGCACGAATGAGCAGTTCTTC. Drawing the rest from reference TRBV5-1 and TRBJ2-1, the complete variable domain is KAGVTQTPRYLIKTRGQQVTLSCSPISGHRSVSWYQQTPGQGLQFLFEYFSETQRNKGNFPGRFSGRQFSNSRSEMNVSTLELGDSALYLCASSPPDWAGTNEQFFGPGTRLTVL.

V usage is TRBV19 and J usage is TRBJ2-2; 11 bases line up with TRBD2. Germline lookup yields CDR1 LNHDA and CDR2 SQIVND (reference sequence). This CDR3 spans 18 amino acids. V shed 0 bases and J 5 bases; nucleotides not matched to a gene: 8. Here the CDR3 DNA reads TGTGCCAGTAGTATAGACATCCTAGCGGGGGGTGGAACCGGGGAGCTGTTTTTT. Protein sequence: CASSIDILAGGGTGELFF.

The chain recombines TRBV5-1 with TRBJ2-3; 7 nucleotides agree with TRBD2. Germline CDR1 reads SGHRS; CDR2 reads YFSETQ. With V trimmed by 5 bases and J by 1 base, 13 bases remained unmatched. The CDR3 consists of 17 residues. The CDR3 DNA sequence: TGCGCCAGCAGAGCGGGCCTTCTCAGCGGGGGCACAGATACGCAGTATTTT. As protein: CASRAGLLSGGTDTQYF.

This chain joins TRBV6-5 and TRBJ1-2; D unclear. V gave up 4 bases and J gave up 2 bases, with 8 bases separating them. Germline lookup yields CDR1 MNHEY and CDR2 SVGAGI. The CDR3 runs 13 residues. The CDR3 coding sequence is TGTGCCAGCAGTTTTAACCTAAACTATGGCTACACCTTC. It specifies CASSFNLNYGYTF.

In its sample, this clone was seen once. The chain carries TRBV4-2 and TRBJ2-1; possibly TRBD1 or TRBD2 for D (5 bases each). CDR1 and CDR2 (germline): LGHNA, YNFKEQ. Trimming took off 4 bases at V and 7 bases at J, with 20 bases between the two ends. This CDR3 spans 16 amino acids. CDR3 nucleotides: TGTGCCAGCAGCCCCTTAGGGACGGGGCCCTCGAATGAGCAGTTCTTC. Translation: CASSPLGTGPSNEQFF.

This clone was detected once. The chain combines TRBV18 with TRBJ2-7; 7 bases map to TRBD1. The J segment lost 7 bases and the V segment lost 2 bases, leaving 11 bases of the junction unmatched. CDR1 is KGHSH and CDR2 is LQKENI in the germline V gene. The CDR3 consists of 15 residues. CDR3 protein: CASSPGQALWLEQYF. As DNA, the CDR3 is TGTGCCAGCTCACCAGGACAGGCACTCTGGCTGGAGCAGTACTTC.